The 9 T cell receptor beta chains in this list originate from one sample, sequenced in a study of blood T cell repertoires in COVID-19. The method was immunoSEQ multiplex PCR; TCRdb's version includes in-frame clones alone and lacks a portion of them. This repertoire shows 150,000 to 200,000 clones, over 80% found once; its top ten account for over 10%. Input material: PBMCs or T cells enriched from blood (not recorded which). These receptors came from a woman aged 55-69 years who had recovered from COVID-19.

A few counts support this clone. This same CDR3 is encoded by further DNA sequences in the sample. The rearrangement joins TRBV7-9 to TRBJ2-1; D is possibly TRBD2 (5 bases). Germline V lookup: CDR1 SEHNR, CDR2 FQNEAQ (reference sequence). Trimming took 5 bases from V and 2 from J, leaving 16 bases between them. The CDR3 spans 16 residues. The CDR3 sequence is CASSLGSGATYNEQFF. In nucleotides, the CDR3 is TGTGCCAGCAGCCTAGGAAGCGGAGCTACCTACAATGAGCAGTTCTTC.

The chain combines TRBV2 with TRBJ2-2, with D uncertain. The CDR3 is 14 amino acids. CDR1 and CDR2 (germline): SNHLY, FYNNEI. V lost 4 bases to trimming and J lost 1 base, with 7 bases between them. CDR3: CASSAEVNTGELFF. CDR3 nucleotide sequence: TGTGCCAGCAGTGCAGAGGTGAACACCGGGGAGCTGTTTTTT.

The rearrangement links TRBV6-5 to TRBJ1-5; D not certain. Deletions cut 5 bases from V and 3 bases from J, with 11 bases between. This CDR3 is built from 14 residues. Germline values: CDR1 MNHEY, CDR2 SVGAGI. CDR3 in amino acids: CASSTGRDNQPQHF. CDR3 nucleotide sequence: TGTGCCAGCAGTACCGGACGGGACAATCAGCCCCAGCATTTT.

This chain links TRBV28 with TRBJ1-2, with TRBD1 as a possible D gene (5 bases). V was clipped by 2 bases and J by 4 bases, with 5 bases between them. The length of the CDR3 is 12 residues. In germline, CDR1 is MDHEN, CDR2 SYDVKM. In DNA form, the CDR3 reads TGTGCCAGCAGTTTAACAGGCTATGGCTACACCTTC. Its translation: CASSLTGYGYTF.

Concerning this clone itself: This CDR3 is also generated by other DNA sequences in the sample. The J gene is TRBJ2-7, the V gene TRBV29-1, with TRBD1 matching 8 bases. The CDR3 covers 12 residues. Germline V lookup: CDR1 SQVTM, CDR2 ANQGSEA. With 7 bases clipped from V and 2 bases from J, the junction kept 4 bases outside the gene matches. Here the CDR3 reads CSGRTGTYEQYF. The CDR3 coding sequence is TGCAGCGGGCGGACAGGGACCTACGAGCAGTACTTC.

The chain uses TRBV7-9 and TRBJ2-3; TRBD2 might be the D (6 bases). The germline gives CDR1 SEHNR, CDR2 FQNEAQ (reference sequence). The V and J ends lost 2 bases and 2 bases respectively, with 14 bases between them. The CDR3 is made up of 16 amino acids. CDR3 coding DNA: TGTGCCAGCAGCTTAAGGAGGGCGGGGTCCACAGATACGCAGTATTTT. This encodes CASSLRRAGSTDTQYF.

This clone was detected only a few times. J is TRBJ2-3 and V is TRBV6-5; 7 bases align to TRBD1. The CDR3 length is 13 residues. J lost 5 bases, V lost 5 bases, and 4 bases had no gene match. In germline, CDR1 is MNHEY, CDR2 SVGAGI. The CDR3 bases are TGTGCCAGCAGTACACAGGGGTTAGATACGCAGTATTTT. As protein: CASSTQGLDTQYF.

The chain is built from TRBV7-2 and TRBJ1-4; TRBD1 might be the D (6 bases). CDR1 is SGHTA, CDR2 FQGNSA, per germline. CDR3 length: 13 residues. V shed 0 bases and J shed 10 bases, with 9 bases lying between them. The CDR3 DNA is TGTGCCAGCAGCTTAGCGGGACAAATAAAACTGTTTTTT. Translating it yields CASSLAGQIKLFF.

The V call is TRBV12-3 or TRBV12-4, the J call TRBJ1-2; possible D gene TRBD1, 5 bases. The ends were cut back, 3 bases at V and 1 base at J, with 6 bases in the middle. This CDR3 comprises 13 residues. CDR3 bases: TGTGCCAGCAGTTTGGACATTAACTATGGCTACACCTTC. It specifies CASSLDINYGYTF.